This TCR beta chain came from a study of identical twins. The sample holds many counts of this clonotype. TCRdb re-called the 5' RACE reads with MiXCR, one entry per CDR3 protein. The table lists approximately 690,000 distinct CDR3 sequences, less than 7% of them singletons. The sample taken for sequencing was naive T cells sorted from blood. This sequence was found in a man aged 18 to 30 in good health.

The CDR3 here is CASSLDRLREQFF. The CDR3 DNA reads as TGTGCCAGCAGCCTGGACAGGCTTAGGGAGCAGTTCTTC. The gene calls are TRBV12-3 or TRBV12-4 and TRBJ2-1; TRBD1 matches at 7 bases. The junction had 9 bases not matched to a gene; V was cut back by 6 bases and J by 10 bases. The CDR3 sequence is 13 residues long.